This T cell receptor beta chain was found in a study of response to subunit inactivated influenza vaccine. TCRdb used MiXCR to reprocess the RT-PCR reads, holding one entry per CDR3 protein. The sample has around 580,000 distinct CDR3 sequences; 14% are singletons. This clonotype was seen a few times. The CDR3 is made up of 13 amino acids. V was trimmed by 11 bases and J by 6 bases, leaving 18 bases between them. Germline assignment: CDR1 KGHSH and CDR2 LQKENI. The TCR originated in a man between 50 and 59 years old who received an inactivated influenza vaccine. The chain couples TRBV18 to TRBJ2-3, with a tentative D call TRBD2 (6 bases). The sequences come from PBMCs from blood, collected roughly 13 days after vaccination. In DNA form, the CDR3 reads TGTGCCGGCCGGGACTTCCAGCGGGATACGCAGTATTTT. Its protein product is CAGRDFQRDTQYF.